This is a list of T cell receptor beta chains from one sample in a study of cytomegalovirus exposure and HLA in healthy donors. Using immunoSEQ multiplex PCR, the repertoire was profiled, and TCRdb retains in-frame clones only, with some absent. The sample lists about 47,000 clones; 65% to 80% were seen once. The source material was PBMCs. The receptors originated from a man aged 25 to 40 in good health and CMV-seronegative. Both conserved end residues are part of each CDR3. D genes are given only for firm matches. Clone size is shown for a subset of rows, as once, few, many or a class of expanded clone.

j_call clone_size d_call v_call cdr3_aa cdr3_nt
TRBJ1-4 . . TRBV5-1 CASSLRWGANEKLFF TGCGCCAGCAGCCTCCGTTGGGGGGCTAATGAAAAACTGTTTTTT
TRBJ2-5 . TRBD1 TRBV6-1 CASSVRTGFLETQYF TGTGCCAGCAGTGTCCGGACAGGGTTTTTGGAGACCCAGTACTTC
TRBJ2-7 . . TRBV5-1 CASSLVGANYEQYF TGCGCCAGCAGCTTGGTGGGGGCTAACTACGAGCAGTACTTC
TRBJ2-7 . . TRBV7-6 CASSLAAESSYEQYF TGTGCCAGCAGCTTAGCGGCGGAGAGCTCCTACGAGCAGTACTTC
TRBJ2-7 few TRBD2 TRBV25-1 CASSDPIAGGLYEQYF TGTGCCAGCAGTGATCCGATAGCGGGAGGGCTCTACGAGCAGTACTTC
TRBJ1-2 . . TRBV29-1 CSVRGGDDGYTF TGCAGCGTCCGGGGGGGGGATGATGGCTACACCTTC
TRBJ1-5 . TRBD1 TRBV6-6 CASSIRGLDSNQPQHF TGTGCCAGCAGTATCAGGGGGCTGGATAGCAATCAGCCCCAGCATTTT
TRBJ2-7 . TRBD2 TRBV4-1 CASSQEIKLTSGRSYEQYF TGCGCCAGCAGCCAAGAAATTAAACTGACTAGCGGTCGGTCCTACGAGCAGTACTTC
TRBJ2-5 . TRBD1 TRBV13 CASSLAGQGETQYF TGTGCCAGCAGCTTAGCAGGACAGGGGGAGACCCAGTACTTC
TRBJ1-5 . . TRBV6-5 CASGSGALDGGQPQHF TGTGCCAGCGGTTCAGGGGCGCTTGACGGTGGCCAGCCCCAGCATTTT
TRBJ2-7 . . TRBV6-4 CASSVPPAGLTYEQYF TGTGCCAGCAGTGTCCCCCCGGCAGGGCTGACCTACGAGCAGTACTTC
TRBJ2-4 . TRBD2 TRBV7-9 CASSPTGTRNINIQYF TGTGCCAGCAGCCCTACCGGGACTAGGAATATAAACATTCAGTACTTC
TRBJ2-5 . . TRBV7-6 CASSESGSQETQYF TGTGCCAGCAGCGAAAGCGGGTCACAAGAGACCCAGTACTTC
TRBJ2-2 . TRBD2 TRBV7-9 CASSPGGVRNTGELFF TGTGCCAGCAGCCCCGGGGGGGTCAGAAACACCGGGGAGCTGTTTTTT
TRBJ1-1 once TRBD1 TRBV5-1 CASSQAHRQGAGGDTEAFF TGCGCCAGCAGCCAAGCGCACCGACAGGGGGCCGGGGGGGACACTGAAGCTTTCTTT
TRBJ2-2 few TRBD2 TRBV15 CATTSGYTGELFF TGTGCCACCACTAGCGGGTATACCGGGGAGCTGTTTTTT
TRBJ1-4 few TRBD1 TRBV5-1 CASSPIGTGNEKLFF TGCGCCAGCAGCCCGATCGGGACAGGGAATGAAAAACTGTTTTTT
TRBJ2-1 . . TRBV27 CASSLSSHEQFF TGTGCCAGCAGTTTATCCTCCCATGAGCAGTTCTTC
TRBJ2-1 . . TRBV4-1 CASSQVEGPRQFF TGCGCCAGCAGCCAAGTAGAGGGCCCTCGGCAGTTCTTC
TRBJ2-7 . TRBD1 TRBV29-1 CSCRDRRDYEQYF TGCAGCTGCAGGGACAGAAGAGACTACGAGCAGTACTTC
TRBJ2-1 few . TRBV7-9 CASSLGAGWDNEQFF TGTGCCAGCAGCTTAGGGGCGGGATGGGACAATGAGCAGTTCTTC
TRBJ1-2 . TRBD1 TRBV10-3 CAISESTGGDGYTF TGTGCCATCAGTGAGTCTACAGGGGGCGATGGCTACACCTTC
TRBJ2-1 . . TRBV10-1 CASSHGTYNEQFF TGCGCCAGCAGCCACGGGACCTACAATGAGCAGTTCTTC
TRBJ1-2 . TRBD1 TRBV6-5 CASTDGGRGFGYTF TGTGCCAGCACTGACGGAGGCAGGGGGTTCGGCTACACCTTC
TRBJ2-7 . TRBD2 TRBV6-5 CASSYGTSGSIEQYF TGTGCCAGCAGTTACGGGACTAGCGGGAGTATCGAGCAGTACTTC
TRBJ1-3 . TRBD1 TRBV7-9 CASSLRTGISSGNTIYF TGTGCCAGCAGCTTGCGGACAGGGATTTCATCTGGAAACACCATATATTTT
TRBJ1-2 . . TRBV30 CAWSEQQGFGYTF TGTGCCTGGAGTGAACAGCAGGGGTTTGGCTACACCTTC
TRBJ1-2 . . TRBV6-5 CASSYASLEDSGYTF TGTGCCAGCAGTTACGCCAGCCTTGAAGACAGTGGCTACACCTTC
TRBJ2-7 few TRBD1 TRBV6-5 CASRRPGQGYEQYF TGTGCCAGCAGGAGACCGGGACAGGGCTACGAGCAGTACTTC
TRBJ2-1 . TRBD2 TRBV4-2 CASSQDSEGGPLDEQFF TGTGCCAGCAGCCAAGATTCCGAGGGAGGGCCGTTGGATGAGCAGTTCTTC
TRBJ1-2 once . TRBV2 CASTQRTATYGYTF TGTGCCAGCACCCAAAGGACAGCTACCTATGGCTACACCTTC
TRBJ2-1 few TRBD1 TRBV6-1 CASSEKSGGNDEQFF TGTGCCAGCAGTGAAAAGTCAGGGGGCAACGATGAGCAGTTCTTC
TRBJ2-2 . TRBD2 TRBV4-2 CASSPSRGREGTGELFF TGTGCCAGCAGCCCGTCCCGTGGGCGGGAGGGGACCGGGGAGCTGTTTTTT
TRBJ1-1 few TRBD1 TRBV6-5 CASSYLKGQGADEAFF TGTGCCAGCAGTTACCTTAAGGGACAGGGGGCAGATGAAGCTTTCTTT
TRBJ2-7 few . TRBV5-1 CASSLTPKAYEQYF TGCGCCAGCAGCTTGACACCAAAAGCCTACGAGCAGTACTTC
TRBJ1-1 . . TRBV7-9 CASSQARGTEAFF TGTGCCAGCAGTCAGGCTCGGGGCACTGAAGCTTTCTTT
TRBJ1-5 . . TRBV14 CASSQIGQPQHF TGTGCCAGCAGCCAAATCGGTCAGCCCCAGCATTTT
TRBJ2-2 once . TRBV29-1 CSVDAGNTGELFF TGCAGCGTTGACGCGGGTAACACCGGGGAGCTGTTTTTT
TRBJ2-7 . TRBD2 TRBV29-1 CSVEIGLAREQYF TGCAGCGTTGAAATCGGACTAGCGCGGGAGCAGTACTTC
TRBJ2-7 . TRBD2 TRBV6-5 CASGRAYEQYF TGTGCCAGCGGGAGGGCCTACGAGCAGTACTTC
TRBJ2-3 few . TRBV12-5 CASGPRGRGNTDTQYF TGTGCTAGTGGCCCGAGGGGCAGGGGAAACACAGATACGCAGTATTTT
TRBJ1-4 . . TRBV5-6 CASTLDRDATNEKLFF TGTGCCAGCACCTTGGACCGGGATGCAACTAATGAAAAACTGTTTTTT
TRBJ1-2 . TRBD1 TRBV11-2 CASSPGQGPGYGYTF TGTGCCAGCAGCCCTGGACAGGGGCCGGGGTATGGCTACACCTTC
TRBJ2-6 once TRBD1 TRBV5-4 CASSSPGTGSSVANVLTF TGTGCCAGCAGCTCCCCCGGGACAGGGTCCTCTGTGGCCAACGTCCTGACTTTC
TRBJ2-1 . TRBD2 TRBV6-5 CASTKLAGVSSEQFF TGTGCCAGCACTAAACTAGCGGGAGTCAGTAGTGAGCAGTTCTTC
TRBJ2-1 few . TRBV7-2 CASSLSSYNEQFF TGTGCCAGCAGCCTTAGCAGCTACAATGAGCAGTTCTTC
TRBJ1-3 few . TRBV30 CAWRKEGGGNTIYF TGTGCCTGGAGGAAAGAGGGAGGTGGAAACACCATATATTTT
TRBJ2-1 . . TRBV29-1 CSVGVVGARYNEQFF TGCAGCGTTGGAGTAGTGGGGGCTAGATACAATGAGCAGTTCTTC
TRBJ2-1 . TRBD2 TRBV6-5 CASSYLGLAVNEQFF TGTGCCAGCAGTTACTTAGGACTAGCGGTCAATGAGCAGTTCTTC